This entry is about one T cell receptor (beta chain). Its antigen is currently unknown. The data originate from a study of T cell responses to AZD1222 COVID-19 vaccine. Study results and caveats: Repertoire samples came only from after the peak T cell response. Possibly, clonal diversity was underestimated; donors were largely white British and included more females. Vaccination with two AZD1222 doses was followed by a rise in Spike-specific TCR breadth and depth.

With 6 bases clipped from V and 5 bases from J, the junction kept 5 bases outside the gene matches. Germline V gene lookup returns CDR1 MNHEY and CDR2 SVGAGI. This CDR3 spans 13 amino acids. TCRdb's table, derived via immunoSEQ multiplex PCR, lists solely in-frame clones and lacks some. This repertoire shows roughly 260,000 clones, approximately 95% found once; its top ten account for about 0.5%. V is TRBV6-5 and J is TRBJ2-7; 9 nucleotides agree with TRBD1. This sequence was found in an adult in good health. The material was peripheral blood, obtained on day 0 of AZD1222 vaccination. The CDR3 DNA follows: TGTGCCAGCAGAGGGACAGGGCCAAACGAGCAGTACTTC. The encoded protein is CASRGTGPNEQYF.